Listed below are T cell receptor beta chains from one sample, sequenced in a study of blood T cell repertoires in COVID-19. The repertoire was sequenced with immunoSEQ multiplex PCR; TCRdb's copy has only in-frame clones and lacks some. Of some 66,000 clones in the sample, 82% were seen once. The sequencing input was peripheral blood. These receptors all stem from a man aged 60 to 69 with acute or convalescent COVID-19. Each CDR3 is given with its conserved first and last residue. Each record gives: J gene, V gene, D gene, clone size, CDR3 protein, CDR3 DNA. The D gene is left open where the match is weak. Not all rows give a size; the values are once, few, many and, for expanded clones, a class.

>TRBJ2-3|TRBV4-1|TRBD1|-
CASSQERTGGVSRTDTQYF
TGCGCCAGCAGCCAAGAAAGGACAGGGGGGGTTTCACGCACAGATACGCAGTATTTT
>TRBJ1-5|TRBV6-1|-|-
CASSEPVQGLSNQPQHF
TGTGCCAGCAGTGAACCAGTGCAGGGGCTTAGCAATCAGCCCCAGCATTTT
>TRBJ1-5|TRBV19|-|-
CASTRGLNQPQHF
TGTGCCAGTACCCGGGGACTGAATCAGCCCCAGCATTTT
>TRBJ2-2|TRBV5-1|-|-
CASSRTSSDTGELFF
TGCGCCAGCAGCCGGACAAGTTCCGACACCGGGGAGCTGTTTTTT
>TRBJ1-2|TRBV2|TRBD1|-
CASSVKQTGSNYGYTF
TGTGCCAGCAGTGTAAAACAGACAGGGTCTAACTATGGCTACACCTTC
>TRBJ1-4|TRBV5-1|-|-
CASSPTTDSTNEKLFF
TGCGCCAGCAGCCCCACGACAGACTCAACTAATGAAAAACTGTTTTTT
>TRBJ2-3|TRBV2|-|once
CASSAGTITPDTQYF
TGTGCCAGCAGTGCTGGAACTATAACCCCCGATACGCAGTATTTT
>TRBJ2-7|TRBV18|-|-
CASSPQGRMRPYEQYF
TGTGCCAGCTCACCCCAGGGTCGCATGAGGCCCTACGAGCAGTACTTC
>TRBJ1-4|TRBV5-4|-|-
CASSRDSNEKLFF
TGTGCCAGCAGCCGGGACTCTAATGAAAAACTGTTTTTT
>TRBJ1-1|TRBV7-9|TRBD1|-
CASSFQGADTEAFF
TGTGCCAGCAGCTTTCAGGGGGCCGACACTGAAGCTTTCTTT
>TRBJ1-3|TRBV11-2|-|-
CASSLRGPGPGNTIYF
TGTGCCAGCAGCTTGCGGGGACCTGGGCCTGGAAACACCATATATTTT
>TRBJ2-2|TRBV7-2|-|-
CASSLHLSTGELFF
TGTGCCAGCAGCTTACACTTATCCACCGGGGAGCTGTTTTTT
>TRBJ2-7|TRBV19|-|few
CASSIAATGLYEQYF
TGTGCCAGTAGTATAGCCGCGACAGGACTTTACGAGCAGTACTTC
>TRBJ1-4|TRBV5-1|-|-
CASSWEGGWNEKLFF
TGCGCCAGCAGCTGGGAAGGGGGTTGGAATGAAAAACTGTTTTTT
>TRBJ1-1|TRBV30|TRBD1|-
CAWRRTGGMKAFF
TGTGCCTGGAGACGGACAGGGGGCATGAAAGCTTTCTTT
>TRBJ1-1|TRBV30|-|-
CAWILPLNTEAFF
TGTGCCTGGATCCTTCCCCTGAACACTGAAGCTTTCTTT
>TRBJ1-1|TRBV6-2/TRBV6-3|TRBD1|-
CASSYPQGQAFF
TGTGCCAGCAGTTACCCGCAGGGACAGGCTTTCTTT
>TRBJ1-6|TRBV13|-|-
CASSLAGAVSPLHF
TGTGCCAGCAGCTTAGCAGGGGCGGTTTCACCCCTCCACTTT
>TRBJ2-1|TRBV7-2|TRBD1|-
CASRPGQEYNEQFF
TGTGCCAGCAGACCGGGACAGGAGTACAATGAGCAGTTCTTC
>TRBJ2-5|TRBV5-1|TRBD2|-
CASSLAAAGGRQETQYF
TGCGCCAGCAGCTTGGCGGCAGCGGGGGGGCGTCAGGAGACCCAGTACTTC
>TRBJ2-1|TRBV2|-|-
CASNGRVSYNEQFF
TGTGCCAGCAATGGCAGGGTCTCCTACAATGAGCAGTTCTTC
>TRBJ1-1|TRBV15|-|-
CATSRDRGATEAFF
TGTGCCACCAGCAGAGACAGGGGTGCCACTGAAGCTTTCTTT
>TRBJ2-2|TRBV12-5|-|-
CASAVLGTGELFF
TGTGCTAGTGCGGTGCTTGGCACCGGGGAGCTGTTTTTT
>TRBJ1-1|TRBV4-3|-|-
CASSQGAGADTEAFF
TGCGCCAGCAGCCAAGGAGCGGGGGCGGACACTGAAGCTTTCTTT
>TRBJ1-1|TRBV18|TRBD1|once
CASSPGGQGTEAFF
TGTGCCAGCTCACCGGGCGGACAGGGCACTGAAGCTTTCTTT
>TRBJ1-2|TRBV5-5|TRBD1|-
CASSSGTVAKDYGYTF
TGTGCCAGCAGCTCTGGGACAGTCGCGAAGGACTATGGCTACACCTTC
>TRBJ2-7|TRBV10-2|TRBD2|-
CASLDPASGTYEQYF
TGCGCCAGCCTTGACCCGGCTAGCGGAACCTACGAGCAGTACTTC
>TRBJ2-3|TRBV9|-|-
CASSVGRRTSTDTQYF
TGTGCCAGCAGCGTAGGCAGGCGGACTAGCACAGATACGCAGTATTTT
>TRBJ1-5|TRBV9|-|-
CASSVSGGNQPQHF
TGTGCCAGCAGCGTATCAGGGGGCAATCAGCCCCAGCATTTT
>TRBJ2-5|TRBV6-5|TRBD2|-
CASKGVRGGVETQYF
TGTGCCAGCAAGGGTGTCCGGGGGGGCGTAGAGACCCAGTACTTC